The 23 T cell receptor beta chains given below trace back to one sample, sequenced in a study of cytomegalovirus exposure and HLA in healthy donors. Profiled with immunoSEQ multiplex PCR; TCRdb holds only in-frame clones, not every one. The sample lists 110,000 to 150,000 clones, approximately 93% seen once, with 0.69% in the top ten. Sequenced: PBMCs. The receptors originated from a man in his late teens or twenties in good health and CMV-seronegative.

The CDR3: CASSSRSSGNTIYF. The DNA of the CDR3 is TGCGCCAGCAGCAGCAGGTCCTCTGGAAACACCATATATTTT. The chain employs TRBV5-1 and TRBJ1-3; no firm D call. Trimming stripped 4 bases from V and 0 bases from J, with 8 bases between. Germline CDR1 is SGHRS and CDR2 is YFSETQ. The CDR3 extends over 14 amino acids.

V and J are TRBV25-1 and TRBJ2-1, with D possibly matching TRBD1 (6 bases). This CDR3 has 18 amino acids. Trimming removed 6 bases at V and 10 bases at J, with 31 bases between. Germline CDR1 MGHDK, CDR2 SYGVNS. The CDR3 here is CASRGHWDTPLGDTEQFF. Here the CDR3 DNA reads TGTGCCAGCAGAGGACACTGGGACACCCCCCTTGGGGACACCGAGCAGTTCTTC.

This rearrangement joins TRBV5-4 to TRBJ2-5, with D tentatively TRBD2 (6 bases). The germline V and J ends were trimmed by 1 base and 4 bases, with 14 bases remaining between them. The length of the CDR3 is 15 residues. Per germline, CDR1 SGHNT and CDR2 YYREEE (reference sequence). The CDR3 region has the DNA TGTGCCAGCAGCTTGCGGCGGGAAGCACGAGAGACCCAGTACTTC. Translation: CASSLRREARETQYF.

The V and J genes are TRBV11-2 and TRBJ2-5; 9 bases are shared with TRBD2. The CDR3 loop spans 18 amino acids. After removal of 1 base from V and 4 bases from J, the junction contained 13 bases not matched to a gene. The germline V gene encodes CDR1 SGHAT and CDR2 FQNNGV. For the CDR3, the DNA is TGTGCCAGCAGCTTAGCCCTGGCGGGGGGGCCGGGGGTAGAGACCCAGTACTTC. Encoded protein: CASSLALAGGPGVETQYF. The full variable domain, with the rest looked up from reference TRBV11-2 and TRBJ2-5, is EAGVAQSPRYKIIEKRQSVAFWCNPISGHATLYWYQQILGQGPKLLIQFQNNGVVDDSQLPKDRFSAERLKGVDSTLKIQPAKLEDSAVYLCASSLALAGGPGVETQYFGPGTRLLVL.

The rearrangement uses TRBV7-9 and TRBJ1-5, with 7 bases matching TRBD1. With V trimmed by 0 bases and J by 0 bases, 2 bases remained unmatched. Per germline, CDR1 SEHNR and CDR2 FQNEAQ (reference sequence). This CDR3 comprises 16 residues. CDR3 DNA sequence: TGTGCCAGCAGCTTAGCTCAGGGGGGTAGCAATCAGCCCCAGCATTTT. Translated: CASSLAQGGSNQPQHF.

The chain uses TRBV19 and TRBJ1-1; D not certain. The CDR3 sequence is 13 residues long. Trimming pared 3 bases from V and 3 bases from J, leaving 8 bases between. Germline V CDR1 and CDR2: LNHDA, SQIVND (reference sequence). The DNA of the CDR3 is TGTGCCAGTAGTATGGCCCTCTACACTGAAGCTTTCTTT. Translated, it gives CASSMALYTEAFF.

V and J are TRBV18 and TRBJ2-7; 9 bases fit TRBD1. Germline V gives CDR1 KGHSH, CDR2 LQKENI. The CDR3 loop spans 15 amino acids. Trimming took 5 bases from V and 1 from J; bases not matched to a gene: 6. DNA for the CDR3: TGTGCCAGCTCAGGCCGGGACAGGGAATCCTACGAGCAGTACTTC. Its protein is CASSGRDRESYEQYF.

CDR3 sequence: CASSRDRADTQYF. The CDR3 nucleotides read TGTGCCAGCAGCCGGGACAGGGCAGATACGCAGTATTTT. This chain links TRBV6-1 with TRBJ2-3; 9 nucleotides line up with TRBD1. With V trimmed by 6 bases and J by 4 bases, 2 bases remained unmatched. CDR3 size: 13 residues. Germline V CDR1 and CDR2: MNHNS, SASEGT.

The genes are TRBV11-3 and TRBJ2-7, with TRBD2 identical over 14 bases. The CDR3 length is 20 residues. Germline CDR1 reads SGHNT; CDR2 reads YENEEA. V dropped 0 bases and J dropped 7; count of bases not matched to a gene: 17. The CDR3 region has the DNA TGTGCCAGCAGCTTAGACTACTGTGTGCAGGGGACTAGCGGGAGTAAAGAGCAGTACGTC. Its translation is CASSLDYCVQGTSGSKEQYV.

The rearrangement uses TRBV7-6 and TRBJ2-3; 10 positions match TRBD2. This CDR3 region has 16 residues. V shed 1 base, J shed 4 bases, and the junction held 5 bases outside the gene matches. The V gene's germline CDR1 is SGHVS and CDR2 FNYEAQ. The CDR3 DNA is TGTGCCAGCAGCTTAGGAGCGGGGGGGGAGGCAGATACGCAGTATTTT. As protein: CASSLGAGGEADTQYF.

The chain combines TRBV11-2 with TRBJ1-2, with 8 bases matching TRBD1. The germline gives CDR1 SGHAT, CDR2 FQNNGV. CDR3 length: 15 amino acids. J lost 4 bases, V lost 4 bases, and 8 bases had no gene match. CDR3 amino acids: CASSSIRGRFYGYTF. The CDR3 nucleotides read TGTGCCAGCAGCTCGATCAGGGGGCGCTTCTATGGCTACACCTTC.

The chain links TRBV6-5 to TRBJ1-4; TRBD1 aligns across 7 bases. Germline CDR1 is MNHEY and CDR2 is SVGAGI. CDR3 length: 15 amino acids. V gave up 3 bases and J gave up 10 bases; unmatched junction bases: 11. The CDR3 DNA is TGTGCCAGCAGTTATAGGTCCGACAGGGAGGCAAAACTGTTTTTT. This encodes CASSYRSDREAKLFF.

The V gene is TRBV25-1, the J gene TRBJ2-4; TRBD1 might be the D (6 bases). V lost 3 bases and J lost 1, with 7 bases in between. Germline CDR1 reads MGHDK; CDR2 reads SYGVNS. The CDR3 loop spans 14 amino acids. In DNA form, the CDR3 reads TGTGCCAGCAGTGATAGGGGGGCCAAAAACATTCAGTACTTC. Protein: CASSDRGAKNIQYF.

The V and J genes are TRBV7-7 and TRBJ2-1; 8 positions agree with TRBD1. CDR3 length equals 14 residues. Germline trimming cut 5 bases from V and 8 bases from J; bases unmatched to any gene: 8. Germline V gene sequence: CDR1 SSHAT, CDR2 FNYEAQ (reference sequence). The CDR3: CASSPGQGGHEQFF. In DNA form, the CDR3 reads TGTGCCAGCAGCCCCGGACAGGGAGGTCATGAGCAGTTCTTC.

The chain carries TRBV19 and TRBJ2-7; TRBD2 aligns across 10 bases. V lost 8 bases and J lost 4; bases outside the gene matches: 32. Germline lookup yields CDR1 LNHDA and CDR2 SQIVND (reference sequence). The length of the CDR3 is 22 residues. The CDR3 protein is CASGRLDSAGCWTSGGVYEQYV. CDR3 bases: TGTGCCAGTGGACGCTTGGACAGCGCCGGTTGTTGGACTAGCGGAGGGGTATACGAGCAGTACGTC.

The rearrangement links TRBV6-1 to TRBJ2-1; the match to TRBD1 covers 12 bases. This CDR3 is 15 amino acids long. J gave up 8 bases and V 5 bases, and 7 bases lay outside the gene matches. The V gene's germline CDR1 is MNHNS and CDR2 SASEGT. The CDR3 nucleotides read TGTGCCAGCAGTCACCCGGGACAGGGGGCCTATGAGCAGTTCTTC. Protein: CASSHPGQGAYEQFF.

In DNA form, the CDR3 reads TGTGCCAGCAGTTACTCAAAGGAGCCGGAATACGGTGGCTACACCTTC. It encodes CASSYSKEPEYGGYTF. The J gene is TRBJ1-2, the V gene TRBV6-5; D is uncertain. The length of the CDR3 is 16 residues. Germline CDR1 and CDR2: MNHEY and SVGAGI. V was cut by 0 bases and J by 7 bases, with 18 bases left in between.

The gene calls are TRBV7-9 and TRBJ2-1; 7 bases match TRBD1. The trim removed 5 bases at V and 6 bases at J, leaving 13 bases unmatched. The germline V gene has CDR1 SEHNR and CDR2 FQNEAQ (reference sequence). CDR3 size: 16 residues. For the CDR3, the DNA is TGTGCCAGCAGCGCCCTCGGTCCGACAGGGTCCAATGAGCAGTTCTTC. Protein: CASSALGPTGSNEQFF.

V gene TRBV7-2 combines with J gene TRBJ2-7; TRBD2 matches 12 bases. The CDR3 totals 15 residues. The J segment lost 3 bases and the V segment lost 4 bases, leaving 4 bases of the junction unmatched. Germline CDR1 is SGHTA and CDR2 is FQGNSA. The CDR3, as DNA: TGTGCCAGCAGCTCATCTAGCGGGGGGGGCTACGAGCAGTACTTC. Its translation: CASSSSSGGGYEQYF.

V gene TRBV19 combines with J gene TRBJ2-1; tentative D call: TRBD2 (5 bases). Germline V CDR1 and CDR2: LNHDA, SQIVND (reference sequence). The CDR3 extends over 15 amino acids. V was shortened by 5 bases and J by 5 bases, with 16 bases between the two germline ends. The CDR3 nucleotides are TGTGCCAGTAGTTTCAGCCGCGGGTCTCACAATGAGCAGTTCTTC. The encoded protein is CASSFSRGSHNEQFF.

V is TRBV2 and J is TRBJ2-3; no reliable D call. The CDR3 runs 15 residues. The germline V and J ends were trimmed by 2 bases and 0 bases, with 9 bases remaining between them. Germline V lookup: CDR1 SNHLY, CDR2 FYNNEI. Written as DNA, the CDR3 is TGTGCCAGCAGTGAATTTAGCCTTAGCACAGATACGCAGTATTTT. Translation gives CASSEFSLSTDTQYF.

V and J are TRBV11-2 and TRBJ1-3; the D gene is possibly TRBD1 (6 bases). The CDR3 covers 17 residues. V was pared by 5 bases and J by 1 base, with 18 bases between. CDR1 and CDR2 from the germline V gene are SGHAT and FQNNGV. The CDR3 spells CASSPQQGFRSGNTIYF. The CDR3 DNA follows: TGTGCCAGCAGCCCGCAACAGGGTTTCAGATCTGGAAACACCATATATTTT.

This chain connects TRBV11-2 to TRBJ1-1; D call uncertain. Per the germline V gene, CDR1 is SGHAT and CDR2 is FQNNGV. This CDR3 region has 15 residues. Between the trimmed V and J ends, which lost 5 bases and 2 bases, there was a span of 15 bases. CDR3 in amino acids: CASSKQFIGNTEAFF. CDR3 nucleotide sequence: TGTGCCAGCAGCAAACAGTTCATCGGAAACACTGAAGCTTTCTTT.